This T cell receptor beta chain is drawn from a study of blood T cell repertoires in COVID-19 (dated by TCRdb to 2019 to 2021). About the study as a whole: Collaborator samples came from the United States, Italy and Spain and covered acute and convalescent phases of COVID-19. The prospective study material was composed of cDNA or gDNA derived from T cells, B-cell-depleted T cells, or PBMCs. The dataset comprised deeply sampled blood TCRbeta repertoires from subjects exposed to, actively infected with, or recovered from COVID-19. A freely available public database, intended as a resource for researchers studying the immune response to SARS-CoV-2, is where the repertoires were released. Samples came from the ongoing ImmuneRACE study (first 160 participants) plus 1,254 subjects from 6 global collaborators. Sample metadata almost always included a de-identified subject ID, COVID-19 status, age in years and sex. HLA class I and class II types, where available, came from metadata supplied by the sample provider rather than from assay-based typing.

The table lists this clone with a count of one. Its antigen remains unidentified. No base-level quality is on record; no much larger clone is a single base apart. TCRbeta CDR3 regions were amplified from genomic DNA using the immunoSEQ Assay, a bias-controlled multiplex PCR. As for how the authors treated the data: The number of nucleated cells in each sample was estimated from the amplification of reference gene primers within the assay. Sequence reads were collapsed and filtered to measure the absolute abundance of every unique TCRbeta CDR3 rearrangement. For each sample, productive Simpson clonality was calculated as the square root of Simpson's diversity index across productive rearrangements. TCRdb mirrors the immuneACCESS table, restricted to in-frame sequences. Some clones are absent from its copies; in checked studies, under half trace to an unresolved V gene, and the reason for the others is unknown. V, J and clone size derive from that table, while D and trimming were established from the DNA sequence. This sample holds about 89,000 clones; about 91% were observed only once. Around 0.44% of the sample lies in the top ten.

Overall results and qualifications from the work: How much clinical and demographic metadata was included differed by source and by participant, and the metadata was provided uncurated.

Whole blood was collected in K2EDTA tubes by collaborating institutions according to the institutions' own protocols. For TCRbeta analysis, collaborators shipped samples as frozen whole blood, isolated PBMCs, or DNA extracted from either of those sample types. The sample was peripheral blood. The sequence was collected from a man between 60 and 75 years old with acute or convalescent COVID-19.

CDR3 protein: CASSPLRLAGSYNEQFF. DNA sequence: TGTGCCAGCAGCCCCCTGAGACTAGCGGGTTCCTACAATGAGCAGTTCTTC. The chain uses TRBV7-9 and TRBJ2-1, and 10 junctional nucleotides match TRBD2. The CDR3 measures 17 amino acids from cysteine to phenylalanine. Just CDR3 DNA is preserved here, 51 bases in frame from base 1. The germline V gene encodes CDR1 SEHNR and CDR2 FQNEAQ (reference sequence). Trimming accounts for 5 bases at V and 1 base at J, while the number of junction bases matched to no gene is 8.